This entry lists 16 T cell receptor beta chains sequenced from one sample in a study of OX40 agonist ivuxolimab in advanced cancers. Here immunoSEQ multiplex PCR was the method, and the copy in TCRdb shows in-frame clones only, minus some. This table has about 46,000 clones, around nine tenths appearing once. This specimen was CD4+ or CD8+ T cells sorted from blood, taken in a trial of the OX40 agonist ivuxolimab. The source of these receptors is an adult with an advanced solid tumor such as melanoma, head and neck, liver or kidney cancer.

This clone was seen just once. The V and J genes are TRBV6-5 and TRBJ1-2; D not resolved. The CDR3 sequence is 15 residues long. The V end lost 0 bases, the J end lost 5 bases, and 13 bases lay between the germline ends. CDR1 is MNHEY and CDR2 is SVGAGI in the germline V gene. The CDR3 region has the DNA TGTGCCAGCAGTTACTCGAGTCGGGTGGATTATGGCTACACCTTC. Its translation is CASSYSSRVDYGYTF.

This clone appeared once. CDR3 protein: CASSKRNRGLSDTQYF. CDR3 sequence (DNA): TGTGCCAGTAGTAAAAGGAACAGGGGGCTCTCGGATACGCAGTATTTT. The chain has TRBV19 and TRBJ2-3; TRBD1 matches 9 bases. V dropped 4 bases and J dropped 6; count of bases not matched to a gene: 11. The CDR3 is 16 residues long. Germline CDR1 reads LNHDA; CDR2 reads SQIVND (reference sequence).

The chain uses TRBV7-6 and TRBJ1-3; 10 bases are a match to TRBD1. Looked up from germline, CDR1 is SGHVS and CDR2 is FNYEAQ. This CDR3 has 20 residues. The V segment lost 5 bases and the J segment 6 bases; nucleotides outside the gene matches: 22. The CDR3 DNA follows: TGTGCCAGCAGCCTTCCAAGTCGGACAGGGGGACGTTATGACGAAAACACCATATATTTT. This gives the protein CASSLPSRTGGRYDENTIYF. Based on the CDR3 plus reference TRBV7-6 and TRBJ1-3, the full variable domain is GAGVSQSPRYKVTKRGQDVALRCDPISGHVSLYWYRQALGQGPEFLTYFNYEAQQDKSGLPNDRFSAERPEGSISTLTIQRTEQRDSAMYRCASSLPSRTGGRYDENTIYFGEGSWLTVV.

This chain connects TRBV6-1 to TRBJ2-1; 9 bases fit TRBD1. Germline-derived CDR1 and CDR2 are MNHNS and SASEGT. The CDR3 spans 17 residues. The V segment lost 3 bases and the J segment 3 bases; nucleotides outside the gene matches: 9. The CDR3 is CASSESGTGLLYNEQFF. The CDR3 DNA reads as TGTGCCAGCAGTGAGTCCGGGACAGGGTTACTCTACAATGAGCAGTTCTTC.

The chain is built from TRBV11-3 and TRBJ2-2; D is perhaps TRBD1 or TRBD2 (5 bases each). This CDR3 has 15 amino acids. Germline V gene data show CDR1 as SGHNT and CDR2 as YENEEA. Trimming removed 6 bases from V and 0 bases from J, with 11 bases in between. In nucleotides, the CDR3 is TGTGCCAGCAGGCCCGGGACGACGAACACCGGGGAGCTGTTTTTT. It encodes CASRPGTTNTGELFF. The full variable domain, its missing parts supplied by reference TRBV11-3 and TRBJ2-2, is EAGVVQSPRYKIIEKKQPVAFWCNPISGHNTLYWYLQNLGQGPELLIRYENEEAVDDSQLPKDRFSAERLKGVDSTLKIQPAELGDSAVYLCASRPGTTNTGELFFGEGSRLTVL.

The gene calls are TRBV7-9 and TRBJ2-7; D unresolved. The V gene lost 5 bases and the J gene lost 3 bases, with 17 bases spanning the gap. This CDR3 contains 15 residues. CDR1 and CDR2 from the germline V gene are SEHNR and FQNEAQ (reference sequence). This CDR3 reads CASSEGFSVSYEQYF. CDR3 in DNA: TGTGCCAGCAGCGAAGGGTTCTCCGTAAGCTACGAGCAGTACTTC.

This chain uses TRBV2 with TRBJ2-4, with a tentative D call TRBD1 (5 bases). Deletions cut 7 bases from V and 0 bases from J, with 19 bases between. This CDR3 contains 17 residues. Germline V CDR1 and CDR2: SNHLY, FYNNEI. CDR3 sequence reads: CASISQGWSLAKNIQYF. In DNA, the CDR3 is TGTGCCAGCATCAGTCAGGGATGGTCCTTAGCCAAAAACATTCAGTACTTC.

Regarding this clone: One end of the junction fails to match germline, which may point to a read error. CDR3 coding DNA: TGTGCCAGCAGCCAAACTAGCGGGGCAACGAAGCACTTC. This codes for CASSQTSGATKHF. The chain links TRBV7-8 to TRBJ2-5; 10 bases match TRBD2. CDR1 and CDR2 from the germline V gene are SGHVS and FQNEAQ. The CDR3 loop spans 13 amino acids.

CDR3 sequence (DNA): TGTGCCAGCAGTTTAGGGGGTCCCGGGGAGCTGTTTTTT. This gives the protein CASSLGGPGELFF. The genes are TRBV27 and TRBJ2-2; D could derive from TRBD1 or TRBD2 (5 bases each). Germline values: CDR1 MNHEY, CDR2 SMNVEV (reference sequence). The CDR3 length is 13 residues. The V end was cut by 2 bases, the J end by 6 bases, with 7 bases between.

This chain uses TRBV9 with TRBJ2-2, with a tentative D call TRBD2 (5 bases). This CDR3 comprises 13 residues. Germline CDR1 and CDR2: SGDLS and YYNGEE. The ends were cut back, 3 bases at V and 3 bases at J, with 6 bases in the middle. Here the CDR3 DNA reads TGTGCCAGCAGCGGGGAGTACACCGGGGAGCTGTTTTTT. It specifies CASSGEYTGELFF.

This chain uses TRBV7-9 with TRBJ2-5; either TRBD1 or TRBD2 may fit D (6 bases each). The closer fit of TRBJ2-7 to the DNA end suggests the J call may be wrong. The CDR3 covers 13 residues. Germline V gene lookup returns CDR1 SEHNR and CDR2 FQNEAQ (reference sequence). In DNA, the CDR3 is TGTGCCAGCAGCTCGCGGGACAACTACGAGCAGTACTTC. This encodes CASSSRDNYEQYF.

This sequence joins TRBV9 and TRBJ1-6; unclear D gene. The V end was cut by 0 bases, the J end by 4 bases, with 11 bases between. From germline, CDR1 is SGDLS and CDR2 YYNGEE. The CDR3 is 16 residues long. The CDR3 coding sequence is TGTGCCAGCAGCGTAGGCGGTGCAGGATATAATTCACCCCTCCACTTT. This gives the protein CASSVGGAGYNSPLHF. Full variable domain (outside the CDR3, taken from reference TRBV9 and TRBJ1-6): DSGVTQTPKHLITATGQRVTLRCSPRSGDLSVYWYQQSLDQGLQFLIQYYNGEERAKGNILERFSAQQFPDLHSELNLSSLELGDSALYFCASSVGGAGYNSPLHFGNGTRLTVT.

The CDR3 here is CASSQESEGGSIYGYTF. The CDR3 DNA reads as TGTGCCAGCAGCCAAGAGAGCGAGGGGGGTAGTATTTATGGCTACACCTTC. The V and J genes are TRBV4-2 and TRBJ1-2; possibly TRBD1 for D (6 bases). The V gene's germline CDR1 is LGHNA and CDR2 YNFKEQ. Trimming removed 0 bases at V and 5 bases at J, with 19 bases between. The CDR3 loop spans 17 amino acids.

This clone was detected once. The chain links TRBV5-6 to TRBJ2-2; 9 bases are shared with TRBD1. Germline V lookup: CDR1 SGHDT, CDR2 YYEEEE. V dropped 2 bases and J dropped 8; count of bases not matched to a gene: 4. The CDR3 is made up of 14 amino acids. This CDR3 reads CASSFGTGTGELFF. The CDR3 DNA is TGTGCCAGCAGCTTTGGGACAGGGACTGGGGAGCTGTTTTTT.

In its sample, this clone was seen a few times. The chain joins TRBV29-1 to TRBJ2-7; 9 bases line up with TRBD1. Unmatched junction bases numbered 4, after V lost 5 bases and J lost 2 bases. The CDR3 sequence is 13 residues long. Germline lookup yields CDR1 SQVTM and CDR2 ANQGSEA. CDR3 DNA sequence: TGCAGCGTTAGACAGGGGGTCCCCTACGAGCAGTACTTC. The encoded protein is CSVRQGVPYEQYF.

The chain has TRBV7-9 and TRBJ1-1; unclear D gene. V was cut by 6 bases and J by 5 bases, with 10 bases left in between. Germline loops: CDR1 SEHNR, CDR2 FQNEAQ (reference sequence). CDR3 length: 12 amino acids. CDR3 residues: CASSTQRTEAFF. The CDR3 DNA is TGTGCCAGCAGTACACAGCGTACTGAAGCTTTCTTT.